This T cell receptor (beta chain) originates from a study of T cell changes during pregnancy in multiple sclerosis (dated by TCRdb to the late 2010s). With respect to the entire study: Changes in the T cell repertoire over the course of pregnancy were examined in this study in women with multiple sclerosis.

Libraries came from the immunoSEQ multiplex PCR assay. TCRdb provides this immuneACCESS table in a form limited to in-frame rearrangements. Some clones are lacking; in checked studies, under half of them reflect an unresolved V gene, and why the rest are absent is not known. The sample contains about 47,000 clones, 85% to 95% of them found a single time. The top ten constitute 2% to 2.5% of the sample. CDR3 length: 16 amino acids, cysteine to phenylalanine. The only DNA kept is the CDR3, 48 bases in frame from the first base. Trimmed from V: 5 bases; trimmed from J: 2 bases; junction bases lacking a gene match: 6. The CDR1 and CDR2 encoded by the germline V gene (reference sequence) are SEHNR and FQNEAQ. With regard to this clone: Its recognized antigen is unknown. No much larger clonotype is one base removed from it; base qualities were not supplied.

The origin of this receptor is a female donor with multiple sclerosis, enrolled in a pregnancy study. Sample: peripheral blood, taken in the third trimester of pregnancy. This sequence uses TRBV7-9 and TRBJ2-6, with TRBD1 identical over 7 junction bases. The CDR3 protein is CASSPTGQPGANVLTF. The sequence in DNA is TGTGCCAGCAGCCCGACGGGACAGCCTGGGGCCAACGTCCTGACTTTC.